Detailed here is one T cell receptor (beta chain). This specimen belongs to a study of blood T cell repertoires in COVID-19. The wider study: Samples taken during acute and convalescent COVID-19 were collected in the United States, Italy and Spain. PBMCs, B-cell-depleted T cells, or T cells provided the cDNA or gDNA that made up the material.

In the authors' methods: Nucleated cell number was recorded as an estimate derived from reference gene primer amplification. Measured with immunoSEQ multiplex PCR; TCRdb has only the in-frame clones, and not every one. Clonal size and the V and J genes are those of that table, whereas D and trimming came from the DNA. The sample comprises about 140,000 clones, approximately 86% of which are singletons, and approximately 1.4% rests with the top ten. Germline loops: CDR1 LGHDT, CDR2 YNNKEL (reference sequence). The CDR3 spans 18 residues. The J segment lost 1 base and the V segment lost 4 bases, leaving 13 bases of the junction unmatched.

The sequence was obtained from an older woman with acute or convalescent COVID-19. The source material was peripheral blood. The rearrangement uses TRBV3-1 (or the pseudogene TRBV3-2) and TRBJ2-4, with TRBD1 matching over 7 bases. The CDR3 sequence: CASSPQGILGVAKNIQYF. The CDR3 DNA reads as TGTGCCAGCAGCCCACAGGGGATTTTGGGTGTGGCCAAAAACATTCAGTACTTC.